These T cell receptor beta chains were read from a single sample in a study of OX40 agonist ivuxolimab in advanced cancers. The assay was immunoSEQ multiplex PCR, and TCRdb's table has in-frame clones only and misses some. The profile covers about 77,000 clones, with about 90% appearing a single time and approximately 2.3% taken by the ten largest. This specimen was CD4+ or CD8+ T cells sorted from blood, taken in a trial of the OX40 agonist ivuxolimab. Source of these receptors: an adult with an advanced solid tumor such as melanoma, head and neck, liver or kidney cancer. The CDR3 runs from the conserved cysteine through the conserved F or W. The D gene is left open where the match is weak. Clone size appears in some rows only: once, few, many, or a class for an expanded clone.

d_gene	v_gene	j_gene	abundance	CDR3aa	CDR3nt
-	TRBV18	TRBJ2-4	-	CASSPRTDKNIQYF	TGTGCCAGCTCACCCCGGACAGACAAAAACATTCAGTACTTC
TRBD2	TRBV11-2	TRBJ2-3	-	CASSLVFGEGYTDTQYF	TGTGCCAGCAGCCTCGTCTTTGGGGAGGGGTATACAGATACGCAGTATTTT
-	TRBV6-5	TRBJ1-2	-	CASSYGKAAYGYTF	TGTGCCAGCAGTTACGGGAAGGCCGCCTATGGCTACACCTTC
-	TRBV7-9	TRBJ2-6	-	CATIGGPIGANVLTF	TGTGCCACTATTGGGGGGCCAATCGGGGCCAACGTCCTGACTTTC
-	TRBV16	TRBJ2-2	-	CASSHRTGITGELFF	TGTGCCAGCAGCCATAGGACGGGGATCACCGGGGAGCTGTTTTTT
-	TRBV6-5	TRBJ1-2	-	CASSTNSGYGYTF	TGTGCCAGCAGTACGAACTCGGGTTATGGCTACACCTTC
-	TRBV28	TRBJ1-4	-	CASSPVPGAQNEKLFF	TGTGCCAGCAGCCCTGTTCCGGGGGCTCAAAATGAAAAACTGTTTTTT
-	TRBV5-6	TRBJ1-2	once	CASSLRPDYGYTF	TGTGCCAGCAGCTTGCGACCCGACTATGGCTACACCTTC
-	TRBV19	TRBJ1-5	-	CASRVPRNSNQPQHF	TGTGCCAGTAGAGTCCCCCGTAATAGCAATCAGCCCCAGCATTTT
TRBD1	TRBV10-3	TRBJ1-5	-	CAISEPRQGKVDQPQHF	TGTGCCATCAGTGAGCCCAGACAGGGAAAGGTTGATCAGCCCCAGCATTTT
-	TRBV6-5	TRBJ1-1	-	CASINSLSEAFF	TGTGCCAGCATCAACAGCCTTAGTGAAGCTTTCTTT
-	TRBV7-7	TRBJ2-5	-	CASSLGRDTQTQYF	TGTGCTAGCAGCTTGGGACGGGACACCCAGACCCAGTACTTC
TRBD2	TRBV5-8	TRBJ2-1	-	CASSLKRGGYFRSYNEQFF	TGTGCCAGCAGCTTGAAACGGGGGGGCTATTTCCGTTCCTACAATGAGCAGTTCTTC
-	TRBV7-9	TRBJ2-5	-	CASSLDLAETQYF	TGTGCCAGCAGCCTGGACTTAGCAGAGACCCAGTACTTC
TRBD1	TRBV7-4	TRBJ1-5	-	CASSLFGDRGSNQPQHF	TGTGCCAGCAGCTTATTTGGGGACAGGGGGAGCAATCAGCCCCAGCATTTT
-	TRBV28	TRBJ1-2	-	CASTLGGSNYGYTF	TGTGCCAGCACCCTCGGGGGGTCGAACTATGGCTACACCTTC
-	TRBV18	TRBJ1-1	-	CASSPTTDEAFF	TGTGCCAGCTCACCGACGACCGATGAAGCTTTCTTT
TRBD2	TRBV11-2	TRBJ2-3	-	CASSAPGLGNTQYF	TGTGCCAGCAGCGCCCCGGGACTAGGCAATACGCAGTATTTT
-	TRBV7-2	TRBJ2-1	-	CASSSRATSYTEQFF	TGTGCCAGCAGCTCCAGGGCGACTAGTTATACTGAGCAGTTCTTC
-	TRBV11-2	TRBJ2-1	-	CASSLRLVGNEQFF	TGTGCCAGCAGCTTAAGACTAGTGGGGAATGAGCAGTTCTTC
-	TRBV30	TRBJ2-7	-	CAWNRLFGLEQYF	TGTGCCTGGAACAGGCTTTTTGGGCTAGAGCAGTACTTC
-	TRBV5-1	TRBJ2-2	-	CASSPGGGSGELFF	TGCGCCAGCAGCCCCGGAGGGGGGAGCGGGGAGCTGTTTTTT
-	TRBV30	TRBJ1-2	-	CAWEVYIGYTF	TGTGCCTGGGAGGTTTATATTGGCTACACCTTC
TRBD2	TRBV4-2	TRBJ2-3	-	CASSQGTMRGTDTQYF	TGTGCCAGCAGCCAGGGGACTATGAGGGGCACAGATACGCAGTATTTT
TRBD1	TRBV7-2	TRBJ1-2	-	CASSLGTGGISYGYTF	TGTGCCAGCAGCTTGGGGACAGGGGGAATAAGCTATGGCTACACCTTC
-	TRBV15	TRBJ1-5	-	CATSWRVSHQPQHF	TGTGCCACCAGCTGGAGGGTGTCGCATCAGCCCCAGCATTTT
-	TRBV2	TRBJ1-1	-	CASSSGRNEAFF	TGTGCCAGCAGTTCCGGGAGGAATGAAGCTTTCTTT